These T cell receptor beta chains were read from a single sample in a study of a mutant IDH1 vaccine in newly diagnosed glioma. TCRdb's table, derived via immunoSEQ multiplex PCR, lists solely in-frame clones and lacks some. The profile shows over 95,000 clones, under 90% of them singletons. Their antigens remain unidentified. Sequencing was performed on PBMCs, taken from a glioma patient whose treatment included an IDH1 peptide vaccine. These receptors originate from a woman aged 45-59 years with glioma. CDR3s include the opening cysteine and the closing phenylalanine or tryptophan. The D gene is left open where the match is weak. Not every row has a clone size; where given, it reads once, few, many or a size class.

TRBJ2-7,14,NA,NA,TRBV11-2,TGTGCCAGCAGCTTGGAGGCAGGCGCCTACGAGCAGTACTTC,CASSLEAGAYEQYF
TRBJ2-2,14,NA,TRBD2,TRBV29-1,TGCAGCGGGTTGGCGGGAGGGTACACCGGGGAGCTGTTTTTT,CSGLAGGYTGELFF
TRBJ2-7,15,NA,TRBD1,TRBV5-1,TGCGCCAGCAGCTCCGGGGGACAGGGGCCGTACGAGCAGTACTTC,CASSSGGQGPYEQYF
TRBJ1-1,14,NA,NA,TRBV12-5,TGTGCTAGTGCTCCGCAGGCGGGGTCCACTGAAGCTTTCTTT,CASAPQAGSTEAFF
TRBJ2-7,15,NA,TRBD1,TRBV28,TGTGCCAGCAGTTCACCCACAGGGGGCAAGTACGAGCAGTACTTC,CASSSPTGGKYEQYF
TRBJ2-7,14,NA,NA,TRBV7-9,TGTGCCAGCAGCTTCACGGGGGCGACCTACGAGCAGTACTTC,CASSFTGATYEQYF
TRBJ2-3,15,NA,TRBD1,TRBV5-8,TGTGCCAGCAGCTTGTTGGACAGGACAACAGATACGCAGTATTTT,CASSLLDRTTDTQYF
TRBJ1-1,11,NA,NA,TRBV11-2,TGTGCCAGCAGCCCTGGGGGTTGGGCTTTCTTT,CASSPGGWAFF
TRBJ2-3,18,NA,TRBD2,TRBV10-3,TGTGCCATCAGTGGAACAGCGGGAGGCATACCTGGCACAGATACGCAGTATTTT,CAISGTAGGIPGTDTQYF
TRBJ2-1,15,NA,TRBD2,TRBV9,TGTGCCAGCAGCTCAGGACTAGCGGGAGTTAATGAGCAGTTCTTC,CASSSGLAGVNEQFF
TRBJ2-2,13,NA,NA,TRBV5-1,TGCGCCAGCATTGGGCCGAACACCGGGGAGCTGTTTTTT,CASIGPNTGELFF
TRBJ2-7,12,NA,TRBD1,TRBV5-6,TGTGCCAGCAGCTGGGGACAGTACGAGCAGTACTTC,CASSWGQYEQYF
TRBJ1-2,13,NA,TRBD1,TRBV13,TGTGCCAGCAGCTCGGGACAGCACTATGGCTACACCTTC,CASSSGQHYGYTF
TRBJ2-7,15,NA,NA,TRBV6-5,TGTGCCAGCAGTTTCGAGCGGGTCAGCTCCTACGAGCAGTACTTC,CASSFERVSSYEQYF
TRBJ2-3,16,NA,NA,TRBV5-1,TGCGCCAGCAGCTTGAGCCCCGACACCACCACAGATACGCAGTATTTT,CASSLSPDTTTDTQYF
TRBJ2-7,17,NA,TRBD1,TRBV28,TGTGCCAGCAGTTTTATCGCTCCGGGACAGGGTTCCTACGAGCAGTACTTC,CASSFIAPGQGSYEQYF
TRBJ1-1,14,NA,TRBD1,TRBV9,TGTGCCAGCAGCTCCTCAGGGGGTCCGACTGAAGCTTTCTTT,CASSSSGGPTEAFF
TRBJ2-3,15,NA,TRBD1,TRBV30,TGTGCCTTTTCCCCGGACAGGGGAAACACAGATACGCAGTATTTT,CAFSPDRGNTDTQYF
TRBJ1-3,15,NA,NA,TRBV25-1,TGTGCCAGCAGTGAATGGGCCCCAGGGGGAAACACCATATATTTT,CASSEWAPGGNTIYF
TRBJ1-5,14,NA,TRBD1,TRBV15,TGTGCCACCAGCTGGGGACAGGGGGAACAGCCCCAGCATTTT,CATSWGQGEQPQHF
TRBJ1-5,13,few,NA,TRBV30,TGTGCCTGGAGTCTCCGGAGGAATCAGCCCCAGCATTTT,CAWSLRRNQPQHF
TRBJ2-3,15,once,NA,TRBV28,TGTGCCAGCAGTTTTGGGGGATTATCCACAGATACGCAGTATTTT,CASSFGGLSTDTQYF
TRBJ2-4,17,once,TRBD2,TRBV19,TGTGCCAGTAGGGGTAGCGGGACTGTACTAGCCAAAAACATTCAGTACTTC,CASRGSGTVLAKNIQYF
TRBJ2-7,15,NA,NA,TRBV5-5,TGTGCCAGCAGCCTGGACGGGTTGAGCTCCTACGAGCAGTACTTC,CASSLDGLSSYEQYF
TRBJ2-7,15,NA,TRBD1,TRBV27,TGTGCCAGCAGTTTCGGACAGGGGACATCCTACGAGCAGTACTTC,CASSFGQGTSYEQYF
TRBJ1-1,14,NA,NA,TRBV5-1,TGCGCCAGCAGCCGCGGCGGGGGTGGAACTGAAGCTTTCTTT,CASSRGGGGTEAFF
TRBJ1-2,13,NA,NA,TRBV29-1,TGCAGCGTTGAGAGGGGCCGTAACTATGGCTACACCTTC,CSVERGRNYGYTF
TRBJ2-3,15,NA,TRBD1,TRBV28,TGTGCCAGCAGTTCGGGACAGGGAACCACAGATACGCAGTATTTT,CASSSGQGTTDTQYF
TRBJ2-7,16,NA,NA,TRBV6-1,TGTGCCAGCAGTGAAAGGGCCGGGACCGAAGGCTACGAGCAGTACTTC,CASSERAGTEGYEQYF
TRBJ2-3,13,NA,TRBD2,TRBV27,TGTGCCAGCAGTTTAGCGGGAGGAGATACGCAGTATTTT,CASSLAGGDTQYF
TRBJ1-1,13,NA,NA,TRBV6-4,TGTGCCAGCAGTGTTGGGGCGGACGCTGAAGCTTTCTTT,CASSVGADAEAFF
TRBJ1-2,12,NA,NA,TRBV6-1,TGTGCCAGCAGTGGTATCCGGCGGGGCTACACCTTC,CASSGIRRGYTF
TRBJ1-2,17,NA,TRBD1,TRBV7-9,TGTGCCAGCAGCTTGTTGGGACAGAGGAAACCTAACTATGGCTACACCTTC,CASSLLGQRKPNYGYTF
TRBJ2-7,14,NA,NA,TRBV28,TGTGCCAGCGGTTGGGGGGAAAGGTCCTACGAGCAGTACTTC,CASGWGERSYEQYF
TRBJ2-1,11,NA,NA,TRBV5-1,TGCGCCAGCACATTCGGGTTGGGGCAGTTCTTC,CASTFGLGQFF
TRBJ2-3,15,NA,NA,TRBV9,TGTGCCAGCAGCGTAGAGGGGGGTATTACAGATACGCAGTATTTT,CASSVEGGITDTQYF
TRBJ1-3,14,NA,NA,TRBV6-1,TGTGCCAGCAGTGAAACAGGTGCTGGAAACACCATATATTTT,CASSETGAGNTIYF
TRBJ2-3,11,NA,NA,TRBV2,TGTGCCAGCCTATTAGCTCCTGCGCAGTATTTT,CASLLAPAQYF